The clone carrying this TCR beta chain showed up just a few times. The antigen is undetermined. One end of the junction fails to match germline, which may point to a read error. The germline V gene encodes CDR1 SGDLS and CDR2 YYNGEE. The CDR3 spans 13 residues. These data belong to a study of T cell repertoires in cytomegalovirus infection. On the study more broadly: Newly reported HLA-C-restricted and thoroughly characterized HLA-B-restricted CMV epitopes were employed.

One entry per CDR3 protein, called by TCRdb with MiXCR from the reads. The sample records about 920,000 distinct CDR3 sequences, around 32% being singletons. The receptor's source is a human donor in good health (CMV status not recorded). Some clones in this sample may be carry-over from other donors' samples. V usage is TRBV9 and J usage is TRBJ1-1; 8 bases match TRBD1. The sequences come from cultured CD8+ T cells from PBMCs, collected from culture after CMV antigen stimulation. Here the CDR3 reads CASSYQGAPEAFF. In nucleotides, the CDR3 is TGTGCCAGCAGCTATCAGGGGGCCCCTGAGGCTTTCTTT. Together with reference TRBV9 and TRBJ1-1, the CDR3 gives the full variable domain: DSGVTQTPKHLITATGQRVTLRCSPRSGDLSVYWYQQSLDQGLQFLIQYYNGEERAKGNILERFSAQQFPDLHSELNLSSLELGDSALYFCASSYQGAPEAFFGQGTRLTVV.